The 23 T cell receptor beta chains presented below share a single source sample, sequenced in a study of cytomegalovirus exposure and HLA in healthy donors. PCR amplification relied on 60 Vbeta primers (plus 13 Jbeta primers). Some clones are missing from TCRdb's copy, which holds only in-frame ones; the method was immunoSEQ multiplex PCR. The sample consists of around 150,000 clones, 84% of them appearing once. The sample taken for sequencing was PBMCs. These TCRs come from a man younger than 30 in good health and CMV-seronegative.

The chain links TRBV10-3 to TRBJ1-6; D possibly corresponds to TRBD1 (5 bases). The CDR3 is made up of 14 amino acids. Germline V gene lookup returns CDR1 ENHRY and CDR2 SYGVKD. Trimming left V 8 bases short and J 3 bases short, with 11 bases between. The CDR3 DNA sequence: TGTGCCATCGGCAGGGCGGACTATAATTCACCCCTCCACTTT. It specifies CAIGRADYNSPLHF.

V is TRBV7-9 and J is TRBJ1-3; D uncertain. Germline V gives CDR1 SEHNR, CDR2 FQNEAQ (reference sequence). Trimming removed 2 bases from V and 8 bases from J, with 7 bases in between. The CDR3 runs to 12 residues. CDR3 coding DNA: TGTGCCAGCAGCTTAAACGGGGACACCATATATTTT. It is translated as CASSLNGDTIYF.

The V gene is TRBV4-1, the J gene TRBJ2-1, with a weak D call TRBD2 (6 bases). Trimming removed 5 bases at V and 8 bases at J, with 13 bases between. Germline V gives CDR1 MGHRA, CDR2 YSYEKL. CDR3 length: 13 amino acids. In DNA form, the CDR3 reads TGCGCCAGCAGCGCGGGGAGGCGCGATGAGCAGTTCTTC. It encodes CASSAGRRDEQFF.

The J gene is TRBJ1-2, the V gene TRBV5-4; weak D call: TRBD1 (6 bases). Per germline, CDR1 SGHNT and CDR2 YYREEE (reference sequence). The CDR3 loop spans 13 amino acids. With 4 bases removed from V and 6 bases from J, the gap between germline ends came to 13 bases. CDR3 in amino acids: CASSGGAPHGYTF. In DNA form, the CDR3 reads TGTGCCAGCAGCGGGGGGGCCCCCCATGGCTACACCTTC.

V gene TRBV9 combines with J gene TRBJ2-5; TRBD1 aligns across 10 bases. The J call may not be correct, given that the DNA end is closer to TRBJ2-7. The CDR3 totals 15 residues. The germline gives CDR1 SGDLS, CDR2 YYNGEE. The CDR3, as DNA: TGTGCCAGCAGCGTATTGGGACAGGGGATCGACGAGCAGTACTTC. Its protein product is CASSVLGQGIDEQYF.

The chain combines TRBV18 with TRBJ2-7; the D gene is possibly TRBD1 (5 bases). V was trimmed by 3 bases and J by 4 bases, leaving 7 bases between them. The CDR3 consists of 12 residues. Germline V gene sequence: CDR1 KGHSH, CDR2 LQKENI. CDR3 bases: TGTGCCAGCTCACCGGGGCGTTACGAGCAGTACTTC. It translates to CASSPGRYEQYF.

This chain connects TRBV7-3 to TRBJ2-2; TRBD1 matches 8 bases. The V segment lost 5 bases and the J segment 4 bases; nucleotides outside the gene matches: 9. CDR1 is SGHTA and CDR2 is FQGTGA in the germline V gene. The CDR3 has 16 residues. CDR3 bases: TGTGCCAGCAGCCTCAGCCCAGGGGGCCTCACCGGGGAGCTGTTTTTT. Its translation: CASSLSPGGLTGELFF.

The rearrangement joins TRBV27 to TRBJ2-1; D is possibly TRBD1 (5 bases). This CDR3 is 12 amino acids long. V was clipped by 7 bases and J by 8 bases, with 12 bases between them. Germline CDR1 reads MNHEY; CDR2 reads SMNVEV (reference sequence). CDR3 in amino acids: CASTDSVDEQFF. The CDR3 DNA follows: TGTGCCAGCACCGACAGCGTCGATGAGCAGTTCTTC.

The V call is TRBV29-1, the J call TRBJ2-5; 8 positions match TRBD2. With 7 bases clipped from V and 6 bases from J, the junction kept 7 bases outside the gene matches. There are 12 residues in the CDR3. The germline gives CDR1 SQVTM, CDR2 ANQGSEA. CDR3 sequence: CSAGTSQQTQYF. The DNA for the CDR3 is TGCAGCGCCGGGACTAGTCAACAGACCCAGTACTTC.

The chain is built from TRBV12-5 and TRBJ1-3; the D gene is possibly TRBD1 (5 bases). The V end was cut by 5 bases, the J end by 4 bases, with 12 bases between. Germline-derived CDR1 and CDR2 are LGHNT and FRNRAP. The CDR3 consists of 14 residues. The CDR3 region has the DNA TGTGCTAGTGGTCCGGGGGGTGGCGGAAACACCATATATTTT. Translating gives CASGPGGGGNTIYF. The full variable domain, its missing parts supplied by reference TRBV12-5 and TRBJ1-3, is DARVTQTPRHKVTEMGQEVTMRCQPILGHNTVFWYRQTMMQGLELLAYFRNRAPLDDSGMPKDRFSAEMPDATLATLKIQPSEPRDSAVYFCASGPGGGGNTIYFGEGSWLTVV.

This sequence joins TRBV5-1 and TRBJ2-1; 8 positions match TRBD2. CDR1 SGHRS and CDR2 YFSETQ come from the germline V gene. V lost 4 bases and J lost 4; bases outside the gene matches: 7. This CDR3 has 15 amino acids. The CDR3, as DNA: TGCGCCAGCAGCCCACCGGGACTAGGTTACAATGAGCAGTTCTTC. The encoded protein is CASSPPGLGYNEQFF.

This clone was found once. The chain joins TRBV6-5 to TRBJ2-3, with TRBD2 matching 10 bases. The CDR3 is made up of 14 amino acids. Looked up from germline, CDR1 is MNHEY and CDR2 is SVGAGI. The V gene end was trimmed by 5 bases and the J gene end by 2 bases; junction bases not matched to a gene: 1. CDR3 DNA: TGTGCCAGCAGTACTAGCGGGACCACAGATACGCAGTATTTT. Residues: CASSTSGTTDTQYF.

This sequence joins TRBV6-5 and TRBJ2-7; possibly TRBD2 for D (6 bases). V dropped 0 bases and J dropped 2 bases, with 11 bases sitting between them. CDR1 is MNHEY, CDR2 SVGAGI, per germline. This CDR3 spans 15 amino acids. The CDR3 reads CASSYSWTTTYEQYF. CDR3 bases: TGTGCCAGCAGTTACTCGTGGACTACCACCTACGAGCAGTACTTC.

The genes are TRBV6-1 and TRBJ2-4; perhaps TRBD2 as D (7 bases). CDR1 and CDR2 (germline): MNHNS, SASEGT. V was pared by 2 bases and J by 5 bases, with 16 bases between. The CDR3 spans 16 residues. CDR3 loop: CASSERGGAGQNIQYF. CDR3 in DNA: TGTGCCAGCAGTGAAAGGGGGGGCGCGGGGCAAAACATTCAGTACTTC.

The chain carries TRBV28 and TRBJ2-7; 8 nucleotides line up with TRBD1. The CDR3 is 13 residues long. V lost 5 bases, J lost 4 bases, and 4 bases stayed unmatched. Looked up from germline, CDR1 is MDHEN and CDR2 is SYDVKM. The CDR3 loop is CASSPRQGYEQYF. CDR3 DNA sequence: TGTGCCAGCAGTCCCCGACAGGGGTACGAGCAGTACTTC.

The chain joins TRBV5-1 to TRBJ1-1; possibly TRBD1 for D (5 bases). The CDR3 is 12 residues long. V lost 1 base to trimming and J lost 5 bases, with 6 bases between them. Germline CDR1 is SGHRS and CDR2 is YFSETQ. CDR3 DNA: TGCGCCAGCAGCTTGAAGGGGACTGAAGCTTTCTTT. Protein sequence: CASSLKGTEAFF.

The V gene is TRBV18, the J gene TRBJ2-7; 9 nucleotides agree with TRBD1. CDR1 and CDR2 (germline): KGHSH, LQKENI. The trim removed 3 bases at V and 7 bases at J, leaving 7 bases unmatched. The CDR3 extends over 14 amino acids. For the CDR3, the DNA is TGTGCCAGCTCACCGGGAACAGGGGGCTTTGAGCAGTACTTC. It yields the protein CASSPGTGGFEQYF.

The chain is built from TRBV25-1 and TRBJ1-5, with 7 bases that match TRBD1. The CDR3 runs 14 residues. The trim removed 5 bases at V and 4 bases at J, leaving 5 bases unmatched. Germline-derived CDR1 and CDR2 are MGHDK and SYGVNS. Written as DNA, the CDR3 is TGTGCCAGCAGTTCCGCGGGACAGAATCAGCCCCAGCATTTT. Translation gives CASSSAGQNQPQHF.

J is TRBJ1-1 and V is TRBV2; 7 bases align to TRBD1. The CDR3 sequence is 16 residues long. V gave up 7 bases and J gave up 0 bases; unmatched junction bases: 11. Germline V gene lookup returns CDR1 SNHLY and CDR2 FYNNEI. As DNA, the CDR3 is TGTGCCAGCATCGAACGGGACAGTGGTATGAACACTGAAGCTTTCTTT. This translates into CASIERDSGMNTEAFF.

The rearrangement uses TRBV11-2 and TRBJ1-1; possibly TRBD1 for D (5 bases). The V gene lost 5 bases and the J gene lost 6 bases, with 13 bases spanning the gap. This CDR3 spans 13 amino acids. Germline V gene sequence: CDR1 SGHAT, CDR2 FQNNGV. The CDR3 DNA reads TGTGCCAGCAGCCGTAATACAGGTCCTGAAGCTTTCTTT. Protein: CASSRNTGPEAFF.

The chain uses TRBV27 and TRBJ2-7; 7 bases line up with TRBD1. The CDR3 has 13 amino acids. Unmatched junction bases numbered 4, after V lost 5 bases and J lost 3 bases. From germline, CDR1 is MNHEY and CDR2 SMNVEV (reference sequence). The CDR3 nucleotides read TGTGCCAGCAGTGACAGGGTTGGCTACGAGCAGTACTTC. Encoded protein: CASSDRVGYEQYF.

This clone came up a few times. V usage is TRBV7-9 and J usage is TRBJ2-7; 8 bases line up with TRBD1. CDR3 length equals 15 residues. V lost 5 bases, J lost 5 bases, and 11 bases stayed unmatched. From germline, CDR1 is SEHNR and CDR2 FQNEAQ (reference sequence). The CDR3 protein is CASSRLQGAVDEQYF. The CDR3 DNA follows: TGTGCCAGCAGCCGGTTGCAGGGGGCCGTGGACGAGCAGTACTTC.

The rearrangement joins TRBV19 to TRBJ2-7; 15 bases fit TRBD2. The CDR3 has 15 amino acids. CDR1 and CDR2 from the germline V gene are LNHDA and SQIVND (reference sequence). Losses at the gene ends were 8 bases for V and 5 bases for J; bases not matched to a gene: 7. The CDR3 nucleotides read TGTGCCAGTGCCGGACTAGCGGGAGGGCCGCACGAGCAGTACTTC. As protein: CASAGLAGGPHEQYF. The variable domain in full, completed from reference TRBV19 and TRBJ2-7, reads DGGITQSPKYLFRKEGQNVTLSCEQNLNHDAMYWYRQDPGQGLRLIYYSQIVNDFQKGDIAEGYSVSREKKESFPLTVTSAQKNPTAFYLCASAGLAGGPHEQYFGPGTRLTVT.